This section outlines one TCR beta chain sequence together with its context. Its cognate antigen is unknown. This entry is derived from a study of OX40 agonist ivuxolimab in advanced cancers. Across the whole study: Two patients with cutaneous melanoma and one with hepatocellular carcinoma, three in total, showed partial responses. General observations from the study: Normalized T-cell clonal expansion was also low in a subset of nonresponders. The expanded peripheral T cells' antigen specificity was not determined.

V shed 5 bases and J 5 bases; nucleotides not matched to a gene: 13. There are 18 residues in the CDR3. Germline V lookup: CDR1 SGHRS, CDR2 YFSETQ. The table came from immunoSEQ multiplex PCR; TCRdb's copy has only in-frame clones and leaves some out. The sample lists tens of thousands of clones; 80% to 90% were seen once. The material was CD4+ or CD8+ T cells sorted from blood, obtained in a trial of the OX40 agonist ivuxolimab. The chain joins TRBV5-1 to TRBJ2-1; 13 positions agree with TRBD2. The TCR sequence derives from an adult with an advanced solid tumor such as melanoma, head and neck, liver or kidney cancer. The CDR3: CASSPYSGLAGVHNEQFF. The CDR3 region has the DNA TGCGCCAGCAGTCCCTACTCAGGACTAGCGGGAGTCCACAATGAGCAGTTCTTC.